This is a list of T cell receptor beta chains from one sample in a study of T cells in Graves' hyperthyroidism and ophthalmopathy. TCRdb reprocessed the multiplex PCR reads via MiXCR and lists one record per CDR3 protein. This table holds roughly 530,000 distinct CDR3 sequences, roughly 18% found once. Sequencing used blood. These receptors were collected from a woman under 30 with Graves' ophthalmopathy. Each CDR3 is given with its conserved first and last residue. Each record gives: J gene, D gene, V gene, clone size, CDR3 DNA, CDR3 protein. A D gene is named only where the DNA matches it firmly. Not all rows give a size; the values are once, few, many and, for expanded clones, a class.

TRBJ1-6 | TRBD1 | TRBV20-1 | few | TGCAGTGCTGCGGGACAGCAGAATTCACCCCTCCACTTT | CSAAGQQNSPLHF
TRBJ1-1 | NA | TRBV6-1 | few | TGTGCCAGCAGTGAACGGGCGAGGGCTGAAGCTTTCTTT | CASSERARAEAFF
TRBJ2-3 | NA | TRBV18 | NA | TGTGCCAGCTCACCACAGGAAATTAGTGATACGCAGTATTTT | CASSPQEISDTQYF
TRBJ1-2 | NA | TRBV7-2 | many | TGTGCCAGCAGCGGAGGACTCGCCGCGTCCTATGGCTACACCTTC | CASSGGLAASYGYTF
TRBJ2-3 | TRBD2 | TRBV12-3/TRBV12-4 | many | TGTGCCAGCAGTTGCGGCGAGCGGGAGTGCACAGATACGCAGTATTTT | CASSCGERECTDTQYF
TRBJ2-3 | TRBD1 | TRBV28 | many | TGTGCCAGCAGTTCGACAGGGGCCGGCACAGATACGCAGTATTTT | CASSSTGAGTDTQYF
TRBJ2-7 | TRBD1 | TRBV6-2/TRBV6-3 | few | TGTGCCAGCGAAGAACCCGGGACAGGGTCCTACGAGCAGTACTTC | CASEEPGTGSYEQYF
TRBJ2-7 | NA | TRBV12-3/TRBV12-4 | many | TGTGCCAGCAGTTTTGGTGGGGGGACCTACGAGCAGTACTTC | CASSFGGGTYEQYF
TRBJ1-1 | NA | TRBV13 | NA | TGTGCCAGCAATAGGGGAGGCGACACTGAAGCTTTCTTT | CASNRGGDTEAFF
TRBJ1-1 | NA | TRBV18 | many | TGTGCCAGCTCACCCGCCGGCGGGCCGACGAACACTGAAGCTTTCTTT | CASSPAGGPTNTEAFF
TRBJ2-5 | NA | TRBV25-1 | few | TGTGCCAGCAGTGGGGGGGGCAGGGCTCCGGGGACCCAGTACTTC | CASSGGGRAPGTQYF
TRBJ1-1 | NA | TRBV20-1 | NA | TGCAGTGCTAGGGCCTCTGTGCACCCCATTTCCACTGAAGCTTTCTTT | CSARASVHPISTEAFF
TRBJ1-2 | NA | TRBV28 | many | TGTGCCAGCAGATACAGGGAAAACTATGGCTACACCTTC | CASRYRENYGYTF
TRBJ1-2 | TRBD1 | TRBV30 | many | TGTGCCTGGAAACACCGACAGGGGGCGTCCAACTATGGCTACACCTTC | CAWKHRQGASNYGYTF
TRBJ2-5 | NA | TRBV4-3 | many | TGCGCCAGCAGCCAAGATGGCGTTTCCCAAGAGACCCAGTACTTC | CASSQDGVSQETQYF
TRBJ1-2 | TRBD1 | TRBV29-1 | many | TGCAGCGGGGGACAGGGGGCGGACAACTATGGCTACACCTTC | CSGGQGADNYGYTF
TRBJ1-2 | TRBD1 | TRBV27 | many | TGTGCCAGCAGTACGCGACAGGGAAACTATGGCTACACCTTC | CASSTRQGNYGYTF
TRBJ2-7 | NA | TRBV27 | few | TGTGCCAGCAGTTCACCGATCGAGCAGTACTTC | CASSSPIEQYF
TRBJ2-1 | TRBD2 | TRBV7-2 | many | TGTGCCAGCAGCACCGACAGCGGGAGGGCTACCGATGAGCAGTTCTTC | CASSTDSGRATDEQFF
TRBJ2-1 | NA | TRBV28 | NA | TGTGCCAGCATCACAGGTTTGTCCTATGAGCAGTTCTTC | CASITGLSYEQFF
TRBJ1-6 | NA | TRBV30 | NA | TGTGCCTTGGGTCAAGGACTTACCAGCTCCTATAATTCACCCCTCCACTTT | CALGQGLTSSYNSPLHF
TRBJ2-5 | NA | TRBV7-6 | few | TGTGCCAGCAGCCCCAGCCCGGGGACACCGGGGCAAGAGACCCAGTACTTC | CASSPSPGTPGQETQYF
TRBJ2-7 | TRBD1 | TRBV6-1 | few | TGTGCCAGCAGCTCCGACAGGGTTCTCTTCTACGAGCAGTACTTC | CASSSDRVLFYEQYF
TRBJ2-7 | NA | TRBV4-3 | NA | TGCGCCAGCAGCCCAATGGTGGGGGGTACCTACGAGCAGTACTTC | CASSPMVGGTYEQYF
TRBJ2-2 | TRBD2 | TRBV10-1 | NA | TGCGCCAGCAGTGAGCCTGTCGGGACTAGCGGGACAGGGGCCACCACCGGGGAGCTGTTTTTT | CASSEPVGTSGTGATTGELFF
TRBJ1-1 | NA | TRBV18 | many | TGTGCCAGCTCACCTGGCGGGGGCCGGAGCACTGAAGCTTTCTTT | CASSPGGGRSTEAFF
TRBJ2-6 | NA | TRBV5-1 | many | TGCGCCAGCAGCTTGGTGGGGACCGGGGCCAACGTCCTGACTTTC | CASSLVGTGANVLTF
TRBJ2-2 | TRBD2 | TRBV27 | NA | TGTGCCAGCACTCTGGGAAGGGAGGGGACCGGGGAGCTGTTTTTT | CASTLGREGTGELFF
TRBJ2-1 | NA | TRBV2 | many | TGTGCCAGCAGTGCGAGGACCCCTCGGAATGAGCAGTTCTTC | CASSARTPRNEQFF
TRBJ1-4 | NA | TRBV11-2 | many | TGTGCCAGCAGCTCGACGGACGATAATGAAAAACTGTTTTTT | CASSSTDDNEKLFF
TRBJ1-1 | NA | TRBV10-3 | many | TGTGCCATCAGCCTGGACAGCCTGAACACTGAAGCTTTCTTT | CAISLDSLNTEAFF
TRBJ2-1 | TRBD1 | TRBV19 | few | TGTGCCAGTAGTATAGGCCGACAGGGGAACTCCTACAATGAGCAGTTCTTC | CASSIGRQGNSYNEQFF
TRBJ2-7 | NA | TRBV19 | NA | TGTGCCAGTAGTAGTATAAGCCACTACGAGCAGTACTTC | CASSSISHYEQYF
TRBJ1-2 | NA | TRBV30 | many | TGTGCCTGGAATCCTCAGCGACAGCCCTATGGCTACACCTTC | CAWNPQRQPYGYTF
TRBJ1-4 | NA | TRBV14 | few | TGTGCCAGCAGCCAAGATTGGTTGAACCCTTCTGGTGAAAAACTGTTTTTT | CASSQDWLNPSGEKLFF
TRBJ1-3 | NA | TRBV2 | few | TGTGCCAGCAGTAACAACCCCGGACGTTACGGAAACACCATATATTTT | CASSNNPGRYGNTIYF
TRBJ2-3 | NA | TRBV2 | many | TGTGCCAGCAGGCAGGACACAGATACGCAGTATTTT | CASRQDTDTQYF
TRBJ1-3 | NA | TRBV6-5 | NA | TGTGCCAGCAGTTACGACAACTACTCGGGAAACACCATATATTTT | CASSYDNYSGNTIYF
TRBJ2-1 | NA | TRBV7-9 | many | TGTGCCAGCAGCTTGATCGACCGACCCTACAATGAGCAGTTCTTC | CASSLIDRPYNEQFF
TRBJ1-5 | NA | TRBV30 | NA | TGTGCCTGGAGTGAGGGGCTCAATCAGCCCCAGCATTTT | CAWSEGLNQPQHF
TRBJ2-2 | TRBD2 | TRBV6-1 | NA | TGTGCCAGCAGTAAAGGTTCCGGGACTAGCGGCCCAAGGTTGGACACCGGGGAGCTGTTTTTT | CASSKGSGTSGPRLDTGELFF
TRBJ1-1 | NA | TRBV12-3/TRBV12-4 | many | TGTGCCAGCAGTTTACCTGGAAGCGTTGAAGCTTTCTTT | CASSLPGSVEAFF
TRBJ2-1 | NA | TRBV15 | many | TGTGCCACCAGCAGAGAGCTAACCAGCGGCCTGAGTGAGCAGTTCTTC | CATSRELTSGLSEQFF
TRBJ2-3 | NA | TRBV6-1 | NA | TGTGCCAGCAGTGGAGAAGATACGCAGTATTTT | CASSGEDTQYF
TRBJ1-1 | TRBD1 | TRBV6-1 | many | TGTGCCAGCGGACAGGAGCGGAGGAACACTGAAGCTTTCTTT | CASGQERRNTEAFF
TRBJ2-3 | NA | TRBV7-3 | NA | TGTGCCAGCAGCTTCCAGGGGGGGGCGTCAGATACGCAGTATTTT | CASSFQGGASDTQYF
TRBJ2-3 | TRBD2 | TRBV24-1 | NA | TGTGCCACCGGGCGGGAGGGCACAGATACGCAGTATTTT | CATGREGTDTQYF
TRBJ1-5 | TRBD1 | TRBV7-8 | NA | TGTGCCAGCAGCTCCACCCGGGACAGGGGTAATCAGCCCCAGCATTTT | CASSSTRDRGNQPQHF
TRBJ1-1 | NA | TRBV12-3/TRBV12-4 | few | TGTGCCAGCAGTTTATTGGGGGGCATCACTGAAGCTTTCTTT | CASSLLGGITEAFF
TRBJ2-5 | TRBD1 | TRBV27 | few | TGTGCCAGCAGCTATGACAAGGGGGCGCAAGAGACCCAGTACTTC | CASSYDKGAQETQYF
TRBJ2-7 | TRBD1 | TRBV27 | NA | TGTGCCAGCAGCCTACAGGGGCCGGACGAGCAGTACTTC | CASSLQGPDEQYF
TRBJ2-5 | NA | TRBV10-3 | NA | TGTGCCATCAGTGGGTCGAGGGAAGAGACCCAGTACTTC | CAISGSREETQYF
TRBJ1-5 | NA | TRBV28 | many | TGTGCCAGCAGTACCCCTGGCAGCCAGCCCCAGCATTTT | CASSTPGSQPQHF
TRBJ1-5 | TRBD1 | TRBV28 | few | TGTGCCAGCAGTTTATGGGAGAGGGGACAGGGGGCTCGAGGCAATCAGCCCCAGCATTTT | CASSLWERGQGARGNQPQHF
TRBJ1-2 | NA | TRBV29-1 | NA | TGCAGCGTTGAAGACAGAAGGCCTTTAACTAACTATGGCTACACCTTC | CSVEDRRPLTNYGYTF
TRBJ1-2 | NA | TRBV6-1 | few | TGTGCCAGCAGTGGTCTGGGGGGAGGCTATGGCTACACCTTC | CASSGLGGGYGYTF
TRBJ2-2 | TRBD1 | TRBV10-3 | NA | TGTGCCTCCGGACAGGGAGAAACCGGGGAGCTGTTTTTT | CASGQGETGELFF
TRBJ1-1 | NA | TRBV28 | many | TGTGCCACACAGGGTAAGATCACTGAAGCTTTCTTT | CATQGKITEAFF
TRBJ2-7 | NA | TRBV24-1 | NA | TGTGCCACCAGTGATTTTGGAGACTACGAGCAGTACTTC | CATSDFGDYEQYF
TRBJ1-1 | NA | TRBV19 | few | TGTGCCACCACAGGCCTAATCACTGAAGCTTTCTTT | CATTGLITEAFF